This entry describes one T cell receptor (beta chain). The antigen remains undetermined. These data originate in a study of OX40 agonist ivuxolimab in advanced cancers. Points from the study as a whole: People who partly responded at 0.1-3.0 mg/kg had some of the least clonal expansion seen.

TCRdb's copy holds only in-frame clones and misses some; the assay was immunoSEQ multiplex PCR. Of some 33,000 clones listed, 84% are singletons. This clonotype was sampled from an adult with an advanced solid tumor such as melanoma, head and neck, liver or kidney cancer. Sequenced here: CD4+ or CD8+ T cells sorted from blood, sampled in a trial of the OX40 agonist ivuxolimab.

The CDR3 coding sequence is TGTGCCAGCAGCTTGGGGGGCGAGCAGTACTTC. This codes for CASSLGGEQYF. This chain joins TRBV5-5 and TRBJ2-7; D is unresolved. The CDR3 spans 11 residues. The germline V and J ends were trimmed by 0 bases and 6 bases, with 4 bases remaining between them. Looked up from germline, CDR1 is SGHKS and CDR2 is YYEKEE (reference sequence).